The clone carrying this TCR beta chain came up many times. Its antigen is as yet unknown. On two occasions, one at each of two time points, 6 to 6.5 milliliters of peripheral blood were drawn. The CDR3 extends over 15 amino acids. Germline CDR1 reads LGHDT; CDR2 reads YNNKEL (reference sequence). V shed 3 bases and J 0 bases; nucleotides not matched to a gene: 1. This entry is derived from a study of prognosis after radiotherapy for stage I lung cancer. Across the whole study: The radiotherapy was SBRT split into 3 to 5 fractions, giving a biologically effective dose of at least 100 Gy.

Study-level findings and limits: Following stereotactic body radiation therapy, patients who went on to develop distant metastases had lower Shannon entropy.

Multiplex PCR, run in two rounds, amplified TCR beta CDR3 from genomic DNA. Amplification during the initial PCR round employed primers specific to each TRBV and TRBJ gene. TCRdb re-derived calls from the multiplex PCR reads in MiXCR, one entry per CDR3 protein. This sample has about 16,000 distinct CDR3 sequences, with around 31% found just once. J is TRBJ2-1 and V is TRBV3-1; 8 bases fit TRBD2. This TCR came from a donor aged 50 or older with non-small cell lung cancer. Sequenced here: PBMCs, sampled before or after stereotactic body radiation therapy (not recorded which). The CDR3 here is CASSQSGSSYNEQFF. CDR3 coding DNA: TGTGCCAGCAGCCAGAGCGGGAGCTCCTACAATGAGCAGTTCTTC.